This is a list of T cell receptor beta chains from one sample in a study of cytomegalovirus exposure and HLA in healthy donors. Only in-frame clones appear in the TCRdb table, and some are missing; sequencing was by immunoSEQ multiplex PCR. Of 180,000 or so clones listed, around 80% are singletons. The sequenced material came from PBMCs. The source of these receptors is a man between 18 and 29 years old in good health and CMV-seronegative. Both conserved end residues are part of each CDR3. A D gene is named only where the DNA matches it firmly. Not all rows give a size; the values are once, few, many and, for expanded clones, a class.

17,TRBV18,TRBD1,TRBJ1-4,NA,CASSPLGQGGTNEKLFF,TGTGCCAGCTCACCCCTGGGACAGGGGGGTACTAATGAAAAACTGTTTTTT
17,TRBV5-1,TRBD2,TRBJ2-2,NA,CASSLGLAGAYTGELFF,TGCGCCAGCAGCTTGGGGCTAGCGGGGGCCTACACCGGGGAGCTGTTTTTT
15,TRBV2,TRBD2,TRBJ2-1,few,CASGSGTSSYNEQFF,TGTGCCAGCGGTTCCGGGACTAGCTCCTACAATGAGCAGTTCTTC
14,TRBV25-1,NA,TRBJ2-1,NA,CASSELAHPNEQFF,TGTGCCAGCAGTGAATTGGCTCACCCCAATGAGCAGTTCTTC
15,TRBV14,TRBD1,TRBJ1-6,NA,CASSRRDRSNSPLHF,TGTGCCAGCAGCCGCCGGGACAGGAGTAATTCACCCCTCCACTTT
15,TRBV19,NA,TRBJ2-1,NA,CASKRGWASYNEQFF,TGTGCCAGTAAAAGGGGGTGGGCTTCCTACAATGAGCAGTTCTTC
19,TRBV5-1,TRBD2,TRBJ2-1,NA,CASSSGLAGAPSSYNEQFF,TGCGCCAGCAGCTCCGGACTAGCGGGAGCGCCGAGCTCCTACAATGAGCAGTTCTTC
15,TRBV29-1,NA,TRBJ1-4,few,CSVEGNREGNEKLFF,TGCAGCGTTGAAGGGAACAGGGAAGGTAATGAAAAACTGTTTTTT
13,TRBV30,NA,TRBJ1-4,NA,CAWKSLNNEKLFF,TGTGCCTGGAAAAGCCTCAATAATGAAAAACTGTTTTTT
18,TRBV7-3,TRBD2,TRBJ2-2,once,CASSRGLAGGPDTGELFF,TGTGCCAGCAGCAGAGGACTAGCGGGAGGGCCCGACACCGGGGAGCTGTTTTTT
13,TRBV29-1,TRBD2,TRBJ2-7,NA,CSAMGLVSYEQYF,TGCAGCGCCATGGGACTAGTATCCTACGAGCAGTACTTC
11,TRBV11-3,NA,TRBJ2-5,NA,CASSSQETQYF,TGTGCCAGCAGTTCTCAAGAGACCCAGTACTTC
13,TRBV9,NA,TRBJ1-1,NA,CASSATMNTEAFF,TGTGCCAGCAGCGCTACGATGAACACTGAAGCTTTCTTT
17,TRBV7-2,NA,TRBJ2-2,NA,CASSLAETLLRGGELFF,TGTGCCAGCAGCTTAGCTGAGACCCTACTAAGAGGGGGGGAGCTGTTTTTT
13,TRBV4-3,NA,TRBJ2-1,once,CASSQDGRSEQFF,TGCGCCAGCAGCCAAGATGGAAGGAGCGAGCAGTTCTTC
16,TRBV7-8,NA,TRBJ2-3,NA,CASSLEGDRYAGFGYF,TGTGCCAGCAGCTTAGAGGGCGACAGATACGCAGGATTTGGGTATTTT
14,TRBV19,NA,TRBJ1-5,few,CASQAYSGNQPQHF,TGTGCCAGCCAGGCTTATAGCGGCAATCAGCCCCAGCATTTT
18,TRBV27,NA,TRBJ1-2,few,CASSLIPQGSVLGYGYTF,TGTGCCAGCAGTCTCATCCCACAGGGTTCCGTATTGGGCTATGGCTACACCTTC
12,TRBV13,NA,TRBJ2-3,NA,CASSSDGGTQYF,TGTGCCAGCAGTTCGGACGGAGGTACGCAGTATTTT
12,TRBV29-1,TRBD2,TRBJ2-5,NA,CSAGRAQETQYF,TGCAGCGCCGGGAGGGCCCAGGAGACCCAGTACTTC
15,TRBV19,TRBD2,TRBJ2-7,few,CASSMGGRSSYEQYF,TGTGCCAGTAGTATGGGAGGGAGGAGCTCCTACGAGCAGTACTTC
14,TRBV6-1,TRBD1,TRBJ2-1,NA,CASSRDRVTNEQFF,TGTGCCAGCAGCCGGGACAGGGTTACCAATGAGCAGTTCTTC
15,TRBV7-9,TRBD1,TRBJ1-2,NA,CASSPRTGTNYGYTF,TGTGCCAGCAGCCCCCGGACAGGGACTAACTATGGCTACACCTTC
11,TRBV11-2,NA,TRBJ2-7,NA,CASSSGFEQYF,TGTGCCAGCAGCTCAGGGTTCGAGCAGTACTTC
15,TRBV7-2,NA,TRBJ1-6,once,CASSPGGQFNSPLHF,TGTGCCAGCAGCCCTGGAGGGCAGTTTAATTCACCCCTCCACTTT
15,TRBV5-1,NA,TRBJ1-6,NA,CASSLGSGHNSPLHF,TGCGCCAGCAGCTTGGGGTCAGGGCATAATTCACCCCTCCACTTT
16,TRBV7-2,NA,TRBJ1-1,NA,CASSFNLFQGNTEAFF,TGTGCCAGCAGCTTTAATCTCTTCCAGGGGAACACTGAAGCTTTCTTT
14,TRBV9,TRBD1,TRBJ1-2,NA,CASSGTGETYGYTF,TGTGCCAGCAGCGGTACAGGGGAGACCTATGGCTACACCTTC
17,TRBV9,TRBD2,TRBJ2-1,NA,CASSVAFAAGGPNEQFF,TGTGCCAGCAGCGTAGCTTTCGCTGCGGGAGGCCCCAATGAGCAGTTCTTC
15,TRBV7-9,TRBD2,TRBJ2-3,NA,CASSLAGAGGDTQYF,TGTGCCAGCAGCTTAGCGGGAGCGGGGGGCGATACGCAGTATTTT
18,TRBV2,TRBD2,TRBJ2-2,NA,CASSLFGTSGGSTGELFF,TGTGCCAGCAGCCTATTCGGGACTAGCGGGGGCTCCACCGGGGAGCTGTTTTTT
16,TRBV30,NA,TRBJ2-7,NA,CAWNTWGQNSRLEQYF,TGTGCCTGGAATACTTGGGGGCAGAACAGTCGTCTCGAGCAGTACTTC
15,TRBV27,NA,TRBJ1-5,once,CASSLPQTDITSQHF,TGTGCCAGCAGTTTACCCCAGACAGACATCACGTCCCAGCATTTT
11,TRBV30,NA,TRBJ2-5,NA,CAWLDGGPQYF,TGTGCCTGGTTGGACGGGGGGCCCCAGTACTTC
13,TRBV21-1,NA,TRBJ2-5,NA,CASSGQGGETQYF,TGTGCCAGCAGCGGACAGGGCGGCGAGACCCAGTACTTC
15,TRBV6-5,TRBD1,TRBJ2-7,NA,CASSYSGTGGDEQYF,TGTGCCAGCAGTTACTCAGGGACAGGGGGCGACGAGCAGTACTTC
16,TRBV19,TRBD1,TRBJ1-1,few,CASSPGGETGLTEAFF,TGTGCCAGTAGCCCCGGGGGGGAGACAGGGTTGACTGAAGCTTTCTTT
13,TRBV6-1,TRBD1,TRBJ1-4,few,CASQTGANEKLFF,TGTGCCAGCCAGACAGGGGCTAATGAAAAACTGTTTTTT
15,TRBV7-3,TRBD2,TRBJ2-1,NA,CASSIMGLGSNEQFF,TGTGCCAGCAGCATTATGGGACTAGGCTCCAATGAGCAGTTCTTC
14,TRBV5-8,NA,TRBJ1-2,NA,CASISRGIDYGYTF,TGTGCCAGTATCAGCAGGGGTATTGACTATGGCTACACCTTC
11,TRBV29-1,TRBD1,TRBJ1-2,NA,CSDWTGAGYTF,TGCAGCGACTGGACAGGGGCCGGCTACACCTTC
15,TRBV13,TRBD2,TRBJ2-3,NA,CASSSGTRATDTQYF,TGTGCCAGCAGTTCCGGGACTAGGGCCACAGATACGCAGTATTTT